These 23 T cell receptor beta chains originate from one sample sequenced in a study of cytomegalovirus exposure and HLA in healthy donors. 60 Vbeta and 13 Jbeta primers were used in PCR. The method was immunoSEQ multiplex PCR; TCRdb's version includes in-frame clones alone and lacks a portion of them. The sample has under 200,000 clones, around four fifths seen once. Sequencing was carried out using PBMCs. The receptors stem from a female donor in good health and CMV-seronegative.

This sequence joins TRBV15 and TRBJ2-2; the match to TRBD2 covers 7 bases. The CDR3 is made up of 14 amino acids. The germline CDR1 and CDR2 sequences are LNHNV and YYDKDF (reference sequence). The V gene end was trimmed by 8 bases and the J gene end by 2 bases; junction bases not matched to a gene: 5. The CDR3 protein is CATGEGANTGELFF. CDR3 nucleotides: TGTGCCACCGGGGAGGGCGCAAACACCGGGGAGCTGTTTTTT.

The V and J genes are TRBV15 and TRBJ2-5; D is perhaps TRBD2 (7 bases). Germline values: CDR1 LNHNV, CDR2 YYDKDF (reference sequence). V lost 2 bases and J lost 4, with 17 bases in between. The CDR3 is 16 residues long. For the CDR3, the DNA is TGTGCCACCAGCAGACCCACCGGGGGGCGGGGAGAGACCCAGTACTTC. It is translated as CATSRPTGGRGETQYF.

This clone was counted once. Other DNA sequences in this sample translate to the same CDR3. V is TRBV28 and J is TRBJ2-7, with unresolved D. Germline assignment: CDR1 MDHEN and CDR2 SYDVKM. The CDR3 is 11 amino acids. Trimming removed 6 bases from V and 5 bases from J, with 8 bases in between. In nucleotides, the CDR3 is TGTGCCAGCAGCCTCCGGGACGAGCAGTACTTC. This gives the protein CASSLRDEQYF.

This chain links TRBV2 with TRBJ1-2; 9 nucleotides line up with TRBD1. The ends lost 6 bases at V and 1 base at J; junction bases unmatched: 6. The CDR3 totals 15 residues. Germline CDR1 is SNHLY and CDR2 is FYNNEI. The CDR3 loop reads CASRPGTGYNYGYTF. As DNA, the CDR3 is TGTGCCAGCAGGCCAGGGACAGGGTATAACTATGGCTACACCTTC.

The chain is built from TRBV14 and TRBJ1-1, with a weak D call TRBD1 (6 bases). Germline assignment: CDR1 SGHDN and CDR2 FVKESK. V was cut by 2 bases and J by 9 bases, with 13 bases left in between. This CDR3 region has 13 residues. Written as DNA, the CDR3 is TGTGCCAGCAGCCAACCGGGGCAGGGGAAAGCTTTCTTT. Protein product: CASSQPGQGKAFF.

The chain has TRBV21-1 and TRBJ2-3; TRBD1, as called in the table, went unchecked against the DNA. TRBV21-1 is listed as a pseudogene. The CDR3 runs 17 residues. The CDR3 region is CASSEKGRTGGPDTQYF. CDR3 bases: TGTGCCAGCAGCGAGAAAGGGAGGACAGGGGGCCCAGATACGCAGTATTTT.

In DNA form, the CDR3 reads TGTGCCATCAGTTGGACTAGCGGGACCAAAAACATTCAGTACTTC. Translating gives CAISWTSGTKNIQYF. The chain uses TRBV10-3 and TRBJ2-4; 12 bases line up with TRBD2. Germline V CDR1 and CDR2: ENHRY, SYGVKD. The CDR3 contains 15 residues. J lost 2 bases, V lost 5 bases, and 1 base had no gene match.

The V and J genes are TRBV27 and TRBJ1-5, with a tentative D call TRBD1 (5 bases). CDR3 length equals 13 residues. The V and J ends lost 0 bases and 7 bases respectively, with 7 bases between them. CDR1 and CDR2 from the germline V gene are MNHEY and SMNVEV (reference sequence). This CDR3 is CASSLSEGQPQHF. CDR3 nucleotides: TGTGCCAGCAGTTTATCGGAGGGGCAGCCCCAGCATTTT.

The chain uses TRBV2 and TRBJ1-5; 8 bases fit TRBD1. V lost 4 bases, J lost 6 bases, and 14 bases stayed unmatched. This CDR3 comprises 17 residues. CDR1 is SNHLY, CDR2 FYNNEI, per germline. The DNA for the CDR3 is TGTGCCAGCAGTGGGACCCCCGACAGGGGTGGTGGTCAGCCCCAGCATTTT. This gives the protein CASSGTPDRGGGQPQHF.

The rearrangement uses TRBV19 and TRBJ2-7; no reliable D call. Trimming pared 8 bases from V and 3 bases from J, leaving 23 bases between. The CDR3 has 16 residues. Germline V lookup: CDR1 LNHDA, CDR2 SQIVND (reference sequence). This CDR3 is CASSRLSPAAGYEQYF. The CDR3 DNA reads TGTGCCAGTTCGAGACTGTCTCCGGCGGCTGGCTACGAGCAGTACTTC.

In regard to this clone: Its ends do not fully match the called genes, so a read error is possible. The J gene is TRBJ2-7, the V gene TRBV7-9; the match to TRBD1 covers 7 bases. The CDR3 totals 15 residues. Germline CDR1 and CDR2: SEHNR and FQNEAQ (reference sequence). CDR3 amino acids: CAGSFGQGVGYEQYF. Written as DNA, the CDR3 is TGTGCCGGCAGCTTTGGGCAGGGGGTTGGGTACGAGCAGTACTTC.

CDR3 in amino acids: CASSWDTNTGELFF. The DNA for the CDR3 is TGTGCCAGCAGCTGGGACACAAACACCGGGGAGCTGTTTTTT. The chain combines TRBV11-3 with TRBJ2-2; D is perhaps TRBD1 (6 bases). Deletions cut 4 bases from V and 2 bases from J, with 8 bases between. Per the germline V gene, CDR1 is SGHNT and CDR2 is YENEEA. The CDR3 totals 14 residues.

This rearrangement joins TRBV11-2 to TRBJ1-2, with 7 bases identical to TRBD1. Trimming cost V 1 base and J 4 bases; bases outside gene matches: 12. This CDR3 contains 17 residues. CDR1 is SGHAT and CDR2 is FQNNGV in the germline V gene. The chain's CDR3 is CASSLGHRGQRGYGYTF. The CDR3 DNA reads as TGTGCCAGCAGCTTAGGCCACAGGGGACAACGCGGCTATGGCTACACCTTC.

This chain uses TRBV11-3 with TRBJ2-1; no definite D call. Trimming pared 5 bases from V and 4 bases from J, leaving 9 bases between. The germline V gene has CDR1 SGHNT and CDR2 YENEEA. The CDR3 length is 13 residues. CDR3 loop: CASSLQQYNEQFF. CDR3 sequence (DNA): TGTGCCAGCAGCCTACAACAGTACAATGAGCAGTTCTTC.

The rearrangement uses TRBV5-1 and TRBJ1-4; 7 nucleotides line up with TRBD1. The germline gives CDR1 SGHRS, CDR2 YFSETQ. The CDR3 runs 14 residues. With V trimmed by 2 bases and J by 4 bases, 2 bases remained unmatched. Here the CDR3 reads CASSLDRDNEKLFF. Written as DNA, the CDR3 is TGCGCCAGCAGCTTAGACAGGGATAATGAAAAACTGTTTTTT.

The J gene is TRBJ2-6, the V gene TRBV11-1; 7 positions agree with TRBD1. The J segment lost 0 bases and the V segment lost 4 bases, leaving 9 bases of the junction unmatched. CDR1 and CDR2 (germline): SGHAT, FQDESV (reference sequence). The CDR3 consists of 18 residues. CDR3 in amino acids: CASSSTGAPLSGANVLTF. The CDR3 region has the DNA TGTGCCAGCAGCTCTACAGGGGCTCCCCTCTCTGGGGCCAACGTCCTGACTTTC.

The rearrangement uses TRBV29-1 and TRBJ1-5, with 9 bases matching TRBD1. Germline CDR1 SQVTM, CDR2 ANQGSEA. The CDR3 loop spans 16 amino acids. With 5 bases clipped from V and 8 bases from J, the junction kept 16 bases outside the gene matches. The CDR3 protein is CSVSIGTGYPLEPQHF. The CDR3 nucleotides read TGCAGCGTTTCCATAGGGACAGGGTACCCTTTAGAGCCCCAGCATTTT.

The chain links TRBV19 to TRBJ2-5; the match to TRBD1 covers 7 bases. V gave up 5 bases and J gave up 4 bases; unmatched junction bases: 4. CDR3 length equals 13 residues. Germline CDR1 LNHDA, CDR2 SQIVND (reference sequence). In DNA form, the CDR3 reads TGTGCCAGTAGTCGTTCAGGGGGAGAGACCCAGTACTTC. Translated: CASSRSGGETQYF.

The chain links TRBV30 to TRBJ2-3; maybe TRBD2 (6 bases). Germline V gives CDR1 GTSNPN, CDR2 SVGIG (reference sequence). This CDR3 region has 14 residues. V lost 5 bases and J lost 1, with 13 bases in between. The CDR3 DNA follows: TGTGCCTGGGTGTCTAGCGCCCGCACAGATACGCAGTATTTT. Protein sequence: CAWVSSARTDTQYF.

V and J are TRBV5-1 and TRBJ1-6; TRBD1 agrees at 7 bases. The V and J ends lost 5 bases and 1 base, in that order; junction bases with no gene match: 6. The CDR3 is made up of 16 amino acids. Germline values: CDR1 SGHRS, CDR2 YFSETQ. The CDR3 DNA reads TGCGCCAGCAGGTCAACAGGGGTTTCCTATAATTCACCCCTCCACTTT. Translating it yields CASRSTGVSYNSPLHF. Using reference TRBV5-1 and TRBJ1-6 for the parts outside the CDR3, the full variable domain is KAGVTQTPRYLIKTRGQQVTLSCSPISGHRSVSWYQQTPGQGLQFLFEYFSETQRNKGNFPGRFSGRQFSNSRSEMNVSTLELGDSALYLCASRSTGVSYNSPLHFGNGTRLTVT.

As DNA, the CDR3 is TGCAGCGTTGGGTTCGGTAGCAGCCTAACGCAGTATTTT. Residues: CSVGFGSSLTQYF. The chain combines TRBV29-1 with TRBJ2-3; D uncertain. Trimming pared 4 bases from V and 9 bases from J, leaving 17 bases between. The CDR3 consists of 13 residues. Per germline, CDR1 SQVTM and CDR2 ANQGSEA.

The chain joins TRBV5-4 to TRBJ2-3; D is uncertain. Trimming removed 4 bases at V and 0 bases at J, with 9 bases between. Germline V gives CDR1 SGHNT, CDR2 YYREEE (reference sequence). The CDR3 consists of 14 residues. The CDR3 nucleotides read TGTGCCAGCAGCCTATCGACTAGCACAGATACGCAGTATTTT. It specifies CASSLSTSTDTQYF. Drawing the rest from reference TRBV5-4 and TRBJ2-3, the complete variable domain is ETGVTQSPTHLIKTRGQQVTLRCSSQSGHNTVSWYQQALGQGPQFIFQYYREEENGRGNFPPRFSGLQFPNYSSELNVNALELDDSALYLCASSLSTSTDTQYFGPGTRLTVL.

This clone was observed a few times. The chain joins TRBV27 to TRBJ2-1; TRBD2 is a possible D gene (7 bases). CDR1 is MNHEY and CDR2 is SMNVEV in the germline V gene (reference sequence). This CDR3 contains 18 residues. The V end lost 5 bases, the J end lost 2 bases, and 22 bases lay between the germline ends. CDR3 sequence (DNA): TGTGCCAGCAGTCCGTGGACGGCGGGGGCAATGCCCTACAATGAGCAGTTCTTC. This sequence encodes CASSPWTAGAMPYNEQFF.